These 19 T cell receptor beta chains were sequenced from one sample in a study of T cells in Graves' hyperthyroidism and ophthalmopathy. RNA transcripts were the template for amplifying TCR beta CDR3 regions. TCR CDR3 underwent first-round RT-PCR with the HTBI primer set. Via MiXCR, TCRdb re-called the multiplex PCR reads, giving one row per CDR3 protein. The data hold hundreds of thousands of distinct CDR3 sequences, with 14% observed a single time. The sequenced sample was blood. These receptors were obtained from a young woman with Graves' hyperthyroidism.

This clonotype occurred many times. The rearrangement joins TRBV7-2 to TRBJ2-1, with 7 bases that match TRBD2. CDR3 length: 15 amino acids. Germline CDR1 reads SGHTA; CDR2 reads FQGNSA. V shed 1 base, J shed 8 bases, and the junction held 8 bases outside the gene matches. Here the CDR3 DNA reads TGTGCCAGCAGCTTAGTGGCGGGAGTAGGCGATGAGCAGTTCTTC. Its translation: CASSLVAGVGDEQFF.

This clonotype was seen ten or more times. The chain carries TRBV5-1 and TRBJ2-1; D is unclear. Per germline, CDR1 SGHRS and CDR2 YFSETQ. This CDR3 is 14 amino acids long. V dropped 5 bases and J dropped 3 bases, with 12 bases sitting between them. The CDR3 sequence is CASSSFSDYNEQFF. The CDR3 DNA reads TGCGCCAGCAGTTCGTTCTCTGACTACAATGAGCAGTTCTTC. The full variable domain, in which reference TRBV5-1 and TRBJ2-1 provide the parts outside the CDR3, is KAGVTQTPRYLIKTRGQQVTLSCSPISGHRSVSWYQQTPGQGLQFLFEYFSETQRNKGNFPGRFSGRQFSNSRSEMNVSTLELGDSALYLCASSSFSDYNEQFFGPGTRLTVL.

This clonotype came up many times. CDR3 DNA: TGTGCCAGCAGCCCTACCAACGGGGGAGAACCCCAGCATTTT. Translated, it gives CASSPTNGGEPQHF. The chain couples TRBV12-3 or TRBV12-4 to TRBJ1-5; weak D call: TRBD1 (5 bases). The V and J ends lost 6 bases and 10 bases respectively, with 19 bases between them. CDR3 length: 14 amino acids.

A few counts support this clonotype. V usage is TRBV20-1 and J usage is TRBJ1-2; the match to TRBD1 covers 7 bases. Germline trimming cut 0 bases from V and 5 bases from J; bases unmatched to any gene: 12. This CDR3 has 16 amino acids. Germline CDR1 reads DFQATT; CDR2 reads SNEGSKA (reference sequence). The CDR3 DNA is TGCAGTGCTAGAGATGAGGGGGCGGGTGTCTGGTATGGCTACACCTTC. Translation gives CSARDEGAGVWYGYTF.

This clonotype appeared many times. The chain has TRBV18 and TRBJ2-5, with 8 nucleotides matching TRBD2. The CDR3 sequence is 17 residues long. Germline CDR1 KGHSH, CDR2 LQKENI. V shed 0 bases, J shed 3 bases, and the junction held 9 bases outside the gene matches. CDR3 loop: CASSPPGIRTSKETQYF. The CDR3, as DNA: TGTGCCAGCTCACCACCGGGGATCCGGACTAGCAAAGAGACCCAGTACTTC.

In its sample, this clonotype was seen many times. The CDR3 protein is CASSDMTSGNQPQHF. Written as DNA, the CDR3 is TGTGCCAGCAGTGACATGACATCGGGCAATCAGCCCCAGCATTTT. V is TRBV6-2 or TRBV6-3 and J is TRBJ1-5; D call uncertain. The germline CDR1 and CDR2 sequences are MNHEY and SVGEGT. CDR3 length equals 15 residues. With 5 bases removed from V and 2 bases from J, the gap between germline ends came to 13 bases.

There are a few counts of this clonotype. This rearrangement joins TRBV29-1 to TRBJ2-1; D tentatively fits TRBD1 or TRBD2 (5 bases each). This CDR3 is built from 13 residues. Germline loops: CDR1 SQVTM, CDR2 ANQGSEA. The DNA of the CDR3 is TGCAGGGGGGATGGCACATCCTACAATGAGCAGTTCTTC. Its translation is CRGDGTSYNEQFF.

This clonotype appeared many times. V and J are TRBV13 and TRBJ2-2; D unclear. CDR1 and CDR2 (germline): PRHDT, FYEKMQ (reference sequence). The length of the CDR3 is 16 residues. Trimming removed 5 bases at V and 0 bases at J, with 13 bases between. CDR3 DNA sequence: TGTGCCAGCAGCCCCCACTACAAGTCGAACACCGGGGAGCTGTTTTTT. Encoded protein: CASSPHYKSNTGELFF.

This clonotype appeared a few times. V usage is TRBV4-2 and J usage is TRBJ2-1, with a weak D call TRBD2 (6 bases). V lost 1 base and J 5 bases, leaving 12 bases between the germline ends. CDR3 length equals 15 residues. From germline, CDR1 is LGHNA and CDR2 YNFKEQ. CDR3 sequence: CASSQGWVADNEQFF. The CDR3 coding sequence is TGTGCCAGCAGCCAAGGTTGGGTAGCGGACAATGAGCAGTTCTTC.

The rearrangement links TRBV20-1 to TRBJ2-2; D tentatively reads TRBD1 or TRBD2 (5 bases each). The CDR3 covers 14 residues. V lost 3 bases and J lost 5, with 13 bases in between. Germline CDR1 reads DFQATT; CDR2 reads SNEGSKA (reference sequence). The CDR3 region has the DNA TGCAGTGCTAGGGTCGGTGGGGGTACCGGGGAGCTGTTTTTT. Translated: CSARVGGGTGELFF.

This clonotype was counted only a few times. The chain joins TRBV24-1 to TRBJ2-3; D possibly matches TRBD1 or TRBD2 (5 bases each). The CDR3 spans 14 residues. Germline-derived CDR1 and CDR2 are KGHDR and SFDVKD. V lost 4 bases and J lost 2, with 9 bases in between. CDR3 nucleotide sequence: TGTGCCACCAGTGACCCGGGGCACACAGATACGCAGTATTTT. Protein sequence: CATSDPGHTDTQYF.

This clonotype was recorded at least ten times. This chain uses TRBV3-1 with TRBJ2-5, with D maybe TRBD2 (6 bases). The CDR3 is 14 amino acids. V was shortened by 0 bases and J by 4 bases, with 9 bases between the two germline ends. CDR1 LGHDT and CDR2 YNNKEL come from the germline V gene (reference sequence). The CDR3 here is CASSQDGTRETQYF. CDR3 DNA sequence: TGTGCCAGCAGCCAAGATGGGACTCGAGAGACCCAGTACTTC.

The chain has TRBV4-3 and TRBJ2-7; D gene ambiguous. V lost 5 bases and J lost 6, with 17 bases in between. This CDR3 is built from 14 residues. In germline, CDR1 is LGHNA, CDR2 YSLEER. The CDR3 nucleotides read TGCGCCAGCAGCGACCTAGGAGCAAGTAGCGAGCAGTACTTC. This gives the protein CASSDLGASSEQYF.

The rearrangement links TRBV30 to TRBJ2-2; 10 bases are shared with TRBD1. V lost 6 bases, J lost 4 bases, and 8 bases stayed unmatched. This CDR3 spans 15 amino acids. Germline CDR1 and CDR2: GTSNPN and SVGIG (reference sequence). The CDR3 DNA reads TGTGCCTGCCGGCCCGGGACAGGGGTCACCGGGGAGCTGTTTTTT. Residues: CACRPGTGVTGELFF.

Concerning this clonotype: A read error is possible here, since a much larger clone lies one base away. This chain links TRBV20-1 with TRBJ2-1; 12 bases map to TRBD2. Germline V lookup: CDR1 DFQATT, CDR2 SNEGSKA (reference sequence). This CDR3 region has 14 residues. The CDR3 protein is CSGGLAGSHNEQFF. CDR3 in DNA: TGCAGTGGGGGACTAGCGGGCTCCCACAATGAGCAGTTCTTC.

The chain is built from TRBV7-9 and TRBJ2-1; tentatively, D is TRBD1 or TRBD2 (5 bases each). V was trimmed by 5 bases and J by 2 bases, leaving 13 bases between them. Germline V gene lookup returns CDR1 SEHNR and CDR2 FQNEAQ (reference sequence). This CDR3 is 15 amino acids long. CDR3 residues: CASSPSEGPYNEQFF. DNA of the CDR3: TGTGCCAGCAGCCCCTCCGAGGGACCCTACAATGAGCAGTTCTTC.

This clonotype was detected a few times. This chain connects TRBV30 to TRBJ2-3; D remains ambiguous. CDR1 and CDR2 from the germline V gene are GTSNPN and SVGIG (reference sequence). The CDR3 sequence is 16 residues long. The V gene lost 0 bases and the J gene lost 6 bases, with 19 bases spanning the gap. Here the CDR3 reads CAWSVSRVRVADTQYF. The DNA for the CDR3 is TGTGCCTGGAGTGTATCCCGGGTGCGAGTCGCCGATACGCAGTATTTT.

The sample holds many counts of this clonotype. The rearrangement links TRBV29-1 to TRBJ1-3; TRBD1 aligns across 8 bases. Per germline, CDR1 SQVTM and CDR2 ANQGSEA. Trimming took 4 bases from V and 0 from J; bases not matched to a gene: 5. The CDR3 length is 15 residues. In nucleotides, the CDR3 is TGCAGCGTTGGTGGACAGGGAACCTCTGGAAACACCATATATTTT. Translated: CSVGGQGTSGNTIYF.

A few counts support this clonotype. The chain links TRBV7-9 to TRBJ1-2; no clear D gene. The V gene lost 6 bases and the J gene lost 4 bases, with 12 bases spanning the gap. Germline V lookup: CDR1 SEHNR, CDR2 FQNEAQ (reference sequence). The CDR3 is 13 amino acids. The CDR3 DNA reads TGTGCCAGCAGTCCCAACAACGCCTATGGCTACACCTTC. Protein: CASSPNNAYGYTF.